This paragraph covers one T cell receptor (beta chain) sequence. The record originates from a study of cytomegalovirus exposure and HLA in healthy donors. This CDR3 spans 14 amino acids. Germline CDR1 reads LGHNA; CDR2 reads YNFKEQ. The V gene lost 3 bases and the J gene lost 0 bases, with 7 bases spanning the gap. PCR was performed using 60 Vbeta and 13 Jbeta primers. The protocol was immunoSEQ multiplex PCR, while the TCRdb copy is restricted to in-frame clones and leaves out a portion. Seen here are some 140,000 clones, roughly four fifths observed once, and the top ten hold 8.8%. Source material: PBMCs. This sequence was found in a woman between 50 and 59 years old in good health and CMV-seropositive. The V call is TRBV4-2, the J call TRBJ2-3; D unresolved. CDR3 region: CASSQPTSTDTQYF. CDR3 coding DNA: TGTGCCAGCAGCCAGCCCACTAGCACAGATACGCAGTATTTT.